This T cell receptor (beta chain) was identified in a study of blood T cell repertoires in COVID-19. Study-wide context: Some COVID-19 samples were acute and others convalescent; all came from the United States, Italy and Spain.

V lost 5 bases and J lost 2; bases outside the gene matches: 7. The germline V gene has CDR1 MDHEN and CDR2 SYDVKM. There are 15 residues in the CDR3. Data came from immunoSEQ multiplex PCR; TCRdb stores just in-frame clones and leaves some out. The repertoire has approximately 280,000 clones, approximately 84% of them found once; the top ten carry more than 1.4%. This clonotype originated in a human donor with COVID-19, enrolled during active disease. The donor label of this sample is uncertain. Sequencing input: peripheral blood. The chain uses TRBV28 and TRBJ2-5, with 8 bases aligning to TRBD2. CDR3 nucleotides: TGTGCCAGCAGTCCCCAAACTAGCGGACAAGAGACCCAGTACTTC. This encodes CASSPQTSGQETQYF.